Listed below are T cell receptor beta chains from one sample, sequenced in a study of cytomegalovirus exposure and HLA in healthy donors. TCRdb's table, derived via immunoSEQ multiplex PCR, lists solely in-frame clones and lacks some. The sample consists of hundreds of thousands of clones, 60% to 80% of them appearing once. Sequenced input: PBMCs. These receptors all stem from a male donor in good health and CMV-seronegative. The CDR3 runs from the conserved cysteine through the conserved F or W. D genes are given only for firm matches. For some rows the clone size is stated as once, few or many, or as a class when expanded; others skip it.

TRBD1	TRBV5-1	.	TRBJ2-3	TGCGCCAGCAGCTCGATGACAGGGACAGATACGCAGTATTTT	CASSSMTGTDTQYF
.	TRBV30	.	TRBJ2-4	TGTGCCTGGAGTGTATCCGGGGGTCTAGCCAAAAACATTCAGTACTTC	CAWSVSGGLAKNIQYF
.	TRBV4-3	.	TRBJ2-1	TGCGCCAGCAGCCAAGATTGGCGGACTACCTACAATGAGCAGTTCTTC	CASSQDWRTTYNEQFF
.	TRBV7-8	.	TRBJ1-4	TGTGCCAGCAGCTTAGAGTGGTGGGGAGAGGATGAAAAACTGTTTTTT	CASSLEWWGEDEKLFF
.	TRBV4-3	.	TRBJ1-1	TGCGCCAGCAGCCAAGAGGGGCCCACTGAAGCTTTCTTT	CASSQEGPTEAFF
.	TRBV7-9	.	TRBJ2-7	TGTGCCAGCAGCCCGCACAGGGGGACTAGCTACGAGCAGTACTTC	CASSPHRGTSYEQYF
.	TRBV9	.	TRBJ2-2	TGTGCCAGCAGCGGGCCGAACACCGGGGAGCTGTTTTTT	CASSGPNTGELFF
.	TRBV19	.	TRBJ1-2	TGTGCCAGTAGTACAGATCTCTATGGCTACACCTTC	CASSTDLYGYTF
.	TRBV28	.	TRBJ1-2	TGTGCCAGCAGTACGACAGCCAACTATGGCTACACCTTC	CASSTTANYGYTF
.	TRBV5-1	once	TRBJ1-6	TGCGCCAGCAGCTTGGACAGGGTTAGTTCACCCCTCCACTTT	CASSLDRVSSPLHF
.	TRBV10-3	.	TRBJ1-2	TGTGCCATCAGTGAGTCGCAGGGGATCCCCTATGGCTACACCTTC	CAISESQGIPYGYTF
.	TRBV28	.	TRBJ2-1	TGTGCCAGCAGTTTCGGCGGGGAGTACAATGAGCAGTTCTTC	CASSFGGEYNEQFF
TRBD2	TRBV29-1	.	TRBJ2-1	TGCAGCGTTCGTGGGACCACTAGCGGGGGTTACAATGAGCAGTTCTTC	CSVRGTTSGGYNEQFF
.	TRBV27	.	TRBJ1-2	TGTGCCAGCAGGGAATACAGGGAAGGTGGCTACACCTTC	CASREYREGGYTF
.	TRBV6-1	.	TRBJ1-4	TGTGCCAGCAGTGAAAGGGAGGGGACTAATGAAAAACTGTTTTTT	CASSEREGTNEKLFF
.	TRBV14	once	TRBJ1-4	TGTGCCAGCAGCCAAGATATTCGCGAGGGGGACAATGGTGAAAAACTGTTTTTT	CASSQDIREGDNGEKLFF
.	TRBV13	.	TRBJ1-2	TGTGCCAGCAGCTTAGTGGCAGGGGCAAACCGTTATGGCTACACCTTC	CASSLVAGANRYGYTF
TRBD2	TRBV6-5	.	TRBJ2-1	TGTGCCAGCAGTTCGTTAGCGGGGTACAATGAGCAGTTCTTC	CASSSLAGYNEQFF
.	TRBV28	.	TRBJ1-5	TGTGCCAGCAACACGCTTAGCAATCAGCCCCAGCATTTT	CASNTLSNQPQHF
.	TRBV6-4	.	TRBJ2-2	TGTGCCAGCAGGGGGCAGGGAACCGGGGAGCTGTTTTTT	CASRGQGTGELFF
.	TRBV29-1	once	TRBJ2-5	TGCAGCGTGGATTTCCTAGCCTGGGAGACCCAGTACTTC	CSVDFLAWETQYF
.	TRBV11-2	.	TRBJ2-1	TGTGCCAGCAGCACGACACCCTACTCCTACAATGAGCAGTTCTTC	CASSTTPYSYNEQFF
.	TRBV7-9	.	TRBJ2-7	TGTTCCAGCAGCTTAGCGTTTTCGGGAGCCACCTACGAGCAGTACTTC	CSSSLAFSGATYEQYF
.	TRBV6-5	.	TRBJ1-2	TGTGCCAGCAGCCCCGACAGGACCTATGGCTACACCTTC	CASSPDRTYGYTF
.	TRBV6-6	.	TRBJ1-3	TGTGCCAGCACCAGGGAAACGGCAAACACCATATATTTT	CASTRETANTIYF
TRBD1	TRBV7-9	.	TRBJ1-2	TGTGCCAGCAGCCCACAGGGGATCTATGGCTACACCTTC	CASSPQGIYGYTF
TRBD2	TRBV4-1	.	TRBJ2-7	TGCGCCAGCAGCCCTGTCGGCGGGGGGCCGGCCTACGAGCAGTACTTC	CASSPVGGGPAYEQYF
.	TRBV15	.	TRBJ2-5	TGTGCCACCAGCAGAGAAGCCCTGGAGACCCAGTACTTC	CATSREALETQYF
.	TRBV6-4	.	TRBJ2-2	TGTGCCAGCAGGATGAAGCGGGACACGAACACCGGGGAGCTGTTTTTT	CASRMKRDTNTGELFF
TRBD1	TRBV6-5	.	TRBJ1-6	TGTGCCAGCAGTTACACGGGACAGTACTCACCCCTCCACTTT	CASSYTGQYSPLHF
.	TRBV28	.	TRBJ2-6	TGTGCCAGCAGTTTAGGGGCCTCTGGGGCCAACGTCCTGACTTTC	CASSLGASGANVLTF
TRBD1	TRBV7-2	.	TRBJ2-7	TGTGCCAGCAGCTTACGACAGGGGGCCTACGAGCAGTACTTC	CASSLRQGAYEQYF
.	TRBV12-2	.	TRBJ1-5	TGTGCAAGTCGCCCAAGCAGGGGGAGGATGGACAATCAGCCCCAGCATTTT	CASRPSRGRMDNQPQHF
.	TRBV29-1	.	TRBJ2-4	TGCAGCGTTGACTCAGCCAAAAACATTCAGTACTTC	CSVDSAKNIQYF
.	TRBV4-3	.	TRBJ2-7	TGCGCCAGCAGCCAAGAGCACAGTTTCTACGAGCAGTACTTC	CASSQEHSFYEQYF
TRBD2	TRBV7-3	.	TRBJ2-1	TGTGCCAGCAGCTTAACAGGGACTAGCGACAATGAGCAGTTCTTC	CASSLTGTSDNEQFF